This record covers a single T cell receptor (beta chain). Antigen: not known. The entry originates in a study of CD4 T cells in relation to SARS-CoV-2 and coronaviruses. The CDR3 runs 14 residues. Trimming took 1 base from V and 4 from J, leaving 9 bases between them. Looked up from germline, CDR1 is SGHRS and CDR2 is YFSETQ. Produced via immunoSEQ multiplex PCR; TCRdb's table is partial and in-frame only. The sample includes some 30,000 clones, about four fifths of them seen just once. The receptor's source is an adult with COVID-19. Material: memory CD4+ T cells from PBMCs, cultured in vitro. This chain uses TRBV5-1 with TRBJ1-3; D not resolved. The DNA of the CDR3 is TGCGCCAGCAGCTTGACCCCGGAGGGAAACACCATATATTTT. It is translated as CASSLTPEGNTIYF.